This TCR beta chain stems from a study of OX40 agonist ivuxolimab in advanced cancers. Study as a whole: Hepatocellular carcinoma, melanoma, renal cell or head and neck cancer was diagnosed in the dose-escalation patients. Findings and limits, study-wide: Expanded clones were, on average, more numerous among CD8+ T cells than CD4+. Within 6 weeks, CD4+ and CD8+ blood T cells expanded clonally at 0.1 to 3.0 mg/kg.

As for this clone: Its antigen is not known.

Assay used: immunoSEQ multiplex PCR; TCRdb lists only in-frame clones, some missing. Of under 85,000 clones in the sample, roughly nine tenths were seen once. This CDR3 is 13 amino acids long. Germline CDR1 is MDHEN and CDR2 is SYDVKM. The ends were cut back, 3 bases at V and 6 bases at J, with 9 bases in the middle. The receptor comes from an adult with an advanced solid tumor such as melanoma, head and neck, liver or kidney cancer. This chain uses TRBV28 with TRBJ1-5, with a possible D match to TRBD1 (6 bases). The sequencing used CD4+ or CD8+ T cells sorted from blood, collected in a trial of the OX40 agonist ivuxolimab. In DNA form, the CDR3 reads TGTGCCAGCAGTTTGGACAGTCTTCAGCCCCAGCATTTT. This gives the protein CASSLDSLQPQHF.